The 25 T cell receptor beta chains listed next were all sequenced from one sample in a study of OX40 agonist ivuxolimab in advanced cancers. The repertoire was sequenced with immunoSEQ multiplex PCR; TCRdb's copy has only in-frame clones and lacks some. The data hold tens of thousands of clones, with 86% observed a single time. The sample in question was CD4+ or CD8+ T cells sorted from blood, obtained in a trial of the OX40 agonist ivuxolimab. These receptors came from an adult with an advanced solid tumor such as melanoma, head and neck, liver or kidney cancer.

The rearrangement links TRBV11-2 to TRBJ1-3; no definite D call. The CDR3 spans 16 residues. Trimming pared 5 bases from V and 0 bases from J, leaving 14 bases between. Germline CDR1 is SGHAT and CDR2 is FQNNGV. The CDR3 nucleotides are TGTGCCAGCAGCACCTTGACGGTGATCTCTGGAAACACCATATATTTT. Its protein is CASSTLTVISGNTIYF.

The rearrangement uses TRBV12-5 and TRBJ2-3; 12 positions agree with TRBD1. CDR1 and CDR2 from the germline V gene are LGHNT and FRNRAP. The trim removed 7 bases at V and 6 bases at J, leaving 11 bases unmatched. CDR3 length equals 16 residues. The CDR3 nucleotides read TGTGCTAGTGCCTTATCCGGGACAGGGGGCGCGGATACGCAGTATTTT. Translation: CASALSGTGGADTQYF.

The rearrangement joins TRBV5-1 to TRBJ1-2, with 7 bases aligning to TRBD1. After removal of 0 bases from V and 4 bases from J, the junction contained 6 bases not matched to a gene. Germline V gene sequence: CDR1 SGHRS, CDR2 YFSETQ. This CDR3 has 15 residues. The CDR3 bases are TGCGCCAGCAGCTTGGATAGGGGGCGCTTCTATGGCTACACCTTC. Protein: CASSLDRGRFYGYTF.

The chain combines TRBV7-2 with TRBJ2-5, with a tentative D call TRBD2 (5 bases). The germline CDR1 and CDR2 sequences are SGHTA and FQGNSA. The CDR3 spans 15 residues. V lost 1 base, J lost 3 bases, and 12 bases lay in between. For the CDR3, the DNA is TGTGCCAGCAGCTTAGGCGTAGCGACGAAAGAGACCCAGTACTTC. Amino acids: CASSLGVATKETQYF.

The chain couples TRBV2 to TRBJ1-5; D unclear. The CDR3 consists of 16 residues. The germline V and J ends were trimmed by 4 bases and 0 bases, with 13 bases remaining between them. Germline V gene sequence: CDR1 SNHLY, CDR2 FYNNEI. CDR3 loop: CASSVPFTDSNQPQHF. The DNA of the CDR3 is TGTGCCAGCAGTGTTCCCTTTACAGATAGCAATCAGCCCCAGCATTTT.

The rearrangement links TRBV29-1 to TRBJ1-2; the match to TRBD1 covers 12 bases. CDR3 length equals 16 residues. V shed 0 bases and J 5 bases; nucleotides not matched to a gene: 7. Looked up from germline, CDR1 is SQVTM and CDR2 is ANQGSEA. The CDR3, as DNA: TGCAGCGTTGAAGACATGCCGGGACAGGGGGCTTATGGCTACACCTTC. Protein product: CSVEDMPGQGAYGYTF.

The gene calls are TRBV9 and TRBJ2-1; a weak D match, TRBD1 (5 bases). Germline V gene data show CDR1 as SGDLS and CDR2 as YYNGEE. V was pared by 4 bases and J by 5 bases, with 19 bases between. The CDR3 covers 16 residues. The CDR3 nucleotides read TGTGCCAGCAGCAGGGGTGGCCGTCCATCAGACAATGAGCAGTTCTTC. It translates to CASSRGGRPSDNEQFF.

The sample holds a few counts of this clone. The chain uses TRBV7-6 and TRBJ2-3; D call uncertain. CDR1 SGHVS and CDR2 FNYEAQ come from the germline V gene. V was pared by 5 bases and J by 2 bases, with 5 bases between. The CDR3 sequence is 12 residues long. The chain's CDR3 is CASSINTDTQYF. CDR3 nucleotides: TGTGCCAGCAGCATAAACACAGATACGCAGTATTTT.

The chain joins TRBV27 to TRBJ1-2; D is uncertain. Per germline, CDR1 MNHEY and CDR2 SMNVEV (reference sequence). Trimming pared 0 bases from V and 4 bases from J, leaving 12 bases between. CDR3 length equals 15 residues. The DNA of the CDR3 is TGTGCCAGCAGTTTATCGATAACGGCGACCTATGGCTACACCTTC. Its protein is CASSLSITATYGYTF.

This clone was seen a few times. This chain links TRBV19 with TRBJ2-7, with D hard to call. V lost 8 bases to trimming and J lost 3 bases, with 14 bases between them. CDR1 and CDR2 from the germline V gene are LNHDA and SQIVND (reference sequence). The CDR3 covers 13 residues. The CDR3 loop is CASALQIDYEQYF. CDR3 nucleotides: TGTGCCAGTGCTCTCCAGATAGACTACGAGCAGTACTTC.

The gene calls are TRBV27 and TRBJ2-5; 9 bases match TRBD2. V shed 5 bases, J shed 3 bases, and the junction held 13 bases outside the gene matches. Germline values: CDR1 MNHEY, CDR2 SMNVEV (reference sequence). CDR3 length: 17 amino acids. This CDR3 reads CASSPILAGAPKETQYF. For the CDR3, the DNA is TGTGCCAGCAGTCCGATATTAGCGGGGGCGCCCAAAGAGACCCAGTACTTC.

The chain couples TRBV5-5 to TRBJ2-3, with 8 bases that match TRBD2. This CDR3 region has 17 residues. The germline V gene encodes CDR1 SGHKS and CDR2 YYEKEE (reference sequence). Losses at the gene ends were 0 bases for V and 1 base for J; bases not matched to a gene: 7. CDR3 nucleotides: TGTGCCAGCAGCTTGGCCCGGACTAGCAGTCGCACAGATACGCAGTATTTT. This gives the protein CASSLARTSSRTDTQYF.

The sample holds one count of this clone. The chain uses TRBV11-1 and TRBJ2-1; a possible D gene is TRBD2 (6 bases). Trimming shortened V by 3 bases and J by 4 bases, and 13 bases separated the two germline ends. Germline CDR1 reads SGHAT; CDR2 reads FQDESV (reference sequence). The CDR3 has 15 residues. CDR3 protein: CASSFLEGIYNEQFF. The CDR3 region has the DNA TGTGCCAGCAGCTTCCTGGAGGGAATTTACAATGAGCAGTTCTTC. Filled out from reference TRBV11-1 and TRBJ2-1, the complete variable domain reads EAEVAQSPRYKITEKSQAVAFWCDPISGHATLYWYRQILGQGPELLVQFQDESVVDDSQLPKDRFSAERLKGVDSTLKIQPAELGDSAMYLCASSFLEGIYNEQFFGPGTRLTVL.

J is TRBJ1-1 and V is TRBV4-1, with D possibly being TRBD1 (5 bases). V was cut by 3 bases and J by 3 bases, with 14 bases left in between. The V gene's germline CDR1 is MGHRA and CDR2 YSYEKL. The CDR3 has 15 amino acids. The CDR3 DNA is TGCGCCAGCAGCCAGGGTCAGGGTAGCTACACTGAAGCTTTCTTT. Its protein product is CASSQGQGSYTEAFF.

V usage is TRBV14 and J usage is TRBJ2-7; no clear D. The V gene's germline CDR1 is SGHDN and CDR2 FVKESK. This CDR3 has 14 residues. The V and J ends lost 1 base and 2 bases respectively, with 9 bases between them. CDR3 sequence reads: CASSQGVLPYEQYF. CDR3 nucleotides: TGTGCCAGCAGCCAAGGAGTTCTCCCCTACGAGCAGTACTTC.

For this clone: At the DNA level, this CDR3 is encoded by other sequences in the same sample as well. The chain joins TRBV18 to TRBJ2-3; tentatively, D is TRBD2 (6 bases). The CDR3 extends over 13 amino acids. The germline CDR1 and CDR2 sequences are KGHSH and LQKENI. V lost 3 bases to trimming and J lost 4 bases, with 8 bases between them. The DNA of the CDR3 is TGTGCCAGCTCACCGGGGGGTGCAGATACGCAGTATTTT. Amino acids: CASSPGGADTQYF.

The chain uses TRBV19 and TRBJ1-2; a weak D match, TRBD1 (6 bases). Trimming stripped 5 bases from V and 0 bases from J, with 13 bases between. The CDR3 covers 15 residues. CDR1 and CDR2 (germline): LNHDA, SQIVND (reference sequence). The CDR3 region has the DNA TGTGCCAGTAGTGTGACAGGTGCAACTAACTATGGCTACACCTTC. This encodes CASSVTGATNYGYTF.

This chain links TRBV5-4 with TRBJ1-5, with D unclear. V shed 8 bases and J shed 0 bases, with 18 bases lying between them. This CDR3 has 16 amino acids. CDR1 SGHNT and CDR2 YYREEE come from the germline V gene (reference sequence). CDR3 sequence (DNA): TGTGCCAGTGCCCTGGGTTCGGCTGGTAGCAATCAGCCCCAGCATTTT. It specifies CASALGSAGSNQPQHF. The complete variable domain, with remaining parts taken from reference TRBV5-4 and TRBJ1-5, reads ETGVTQSPTHLIKTRGQQVTLRCSSQSGHNTVSWYQQALGQGPQFIFQYYREEENGRGNFPPRFSGLQFPNYSSELNVNALELDDSALYLCASALGSAGSNQPQHFGDGTRLSIL.

V is TRBV29-1 and J is TRBJ1-4; 7 bases line up with TRBD1. Germline CDR1 SQVTM, CDR2 ANQGSEA. The CDR3 extends over 13 amino acids. V dropped 4 bases and J dropped 8; count of bases not matched to a gene: 7. The chain's CDR3 is CSVGDRVNEKLFF. CDR3 in DNA: TGCAGCGTTGGAGACAGGGTTAACGAAAAACTGTTTTTT.

This chain uses TRBV7-8 with TRBJ2-7; 9 bases map to TRBD1. Germline-derived CDR1 and CDR2 are SGHVS and FQNEAQ. V dropped 0 bases and J dropped 1; count of bases not matched to a gene: 7. The length of the CDR3 is 17 residues. CDR3 bases: TGTGCCAGCAGCTTAGCGCTCGGACAGGGGTCTTCCTACGAGCAGTACTTC. This sequence encodes CASSLALGQGSSYEQYF.

This clone was found a few times. V usage is TRBV10-1 and J usage is TRBJ1-1; D unclear. This CDR3 region has 13 residues. The germline V gene has CDR1 WNHNN and CDR2 SYGVQD (reference sequence). Trimming pared 0 bases from V and 1 base from J, leaving 3 bases between. The CDR3 coding sequence is TGCGCCAGCAGTGAGTCGCGGAACACTGAAGCTTTCTTT. It is translated as CASSESRNTEAFF.

This rearrangement joins TRBV7-2 to TRBJ2-2, with D unresolved. Trimming removed 5 bases at V and 8 bases at J, with 18 bases between. CDR3 length: 15 amino acids. From germline, CDR1 is SGHTA and CDR2 FQGNSA. The DNA for the CDR3 is TGTGCCAGCAGCCTTCAGACCCTCCTCGGGGGGGAGCTGTTTTTT. Translated: CASSLQTLLGGELFF.

This clone was detected once. The CDR3 loop reads CSGTGTSGGTQYF. The CDR3 nucleotides are TGCAGCGGGACCGGGACTAGCGGGGGTACGCAGTATTTT. The chain combines TRBV29-1 with TRBJ2-3; 14 bases line up with TRBD2. CDR1 is SQVTM, CDR2 ANQGSEA, per germline. The trim removed 7 bases at V and 8 bases at J, leaving 5 bases unmatched. The CDR3 contains 13 residues.

The V gene is TRBV18, the J gene TRBJ1-1, with D hard to call. V was shortened by 2 bases and J by 9 bases, with 10 bases between the two germline ends. The CDR3 contains 12 residues. Germline CDR1 is KGHSH and CDR2 is LQKENI. CDR3 sequence (DNA): TGTGCCAGCTCACCAGACACTAGAAAAGCTTTCTTT. The encoded protein is CASSPDTRKAFF.

The rearrangement links TRBV28 to TRBJ1-2; D is uncertain. The V end lost 10 bases, the J end lost 7 bases, and 13 bases lay between the germline ends. CDR1 is MDHEN and CDR2 is SYDVKM in the germline V gene. CDR3 length: 11 amino acids. The CDR3 coding sequence is TGTGCCATCAACGAAGGCTTTGGCTACACCTTC. Translation gives CAINEGFGYTF.